The 3 T cell receptor beta chains below were found in one sample sequenced in a study of blood T cell repertoires in COVID-19 (dated by TCRdb to the early 2020s). The library was generated by the immunoSEQ multiplex PCR assay. In TCRdb, the immuneACCESS table is reduced to in-frame sequences with V and J assigned. These tables do not hold every clone; where another copy was compared, an unresolved V gene accounts for under half, and the others remain unexplained. This sample lists fewer than 250,000 clones; approximately 90% were detected once. The ten most abundant clones make up around a tenth of the sample. Sequencing used peripheral blood. Receptor source: a man aged 50 to 59 with COVID-19, enrolled during active disease.

This clone showed up just a few times. This chain joins TRBV4-3 and TRBJ2-1; tentatively, D is TRBD1 (5 bases). Germline-derived CDR1 and CDR2 are LGHNA and YSLEER. The CDR3 contains 16 residues. The ends were cut back, 4 bases at V and 0 bases at J, with 13 bases in the middle. This CDR3 reads CASSLNTGSSYNEQFF. The CDR3 DNA sequence: TGCGCCAGCAGCCTAAATACAGGTAGCTCCTACAATGAGCAGTTCTTC.

The chain uses TRBV7-2 and TRBJ1-2; D gene ambiguous. There are 15 residues in the CDR3. The germline gives CDR1 SGHTA, CDR2 FQGNSA. Trimming removed 5 bases from V and 4 bases from J, with 17 bases in between. The CDR3 DNA follows: TGTGCCAGCAGCCCGCGGCCTACTATTCCCTATGGCTACACCTTC. This codes for CASSPRPTIPYGYTF.

Of note for this clone: Other DNA sequences in the sample encode the same CDR3. The chain uses TRBV5-6 and TRBJ2-7; D ambiguous. Germline lookup yields CDR1 SGHDT and CDR2 YYEEEE. V lost 4 bases to trimming and J lost 0 bases, with 14 bases between them. This CDR3 is 15 amino acids long. CDR3: CASSPNPGTSYEQYF. CDR3 nucleotide sequence: TGTGCCAGCAGCCCTAACCCAGGAACCTCCTACGAGCAGTACTTC.